Following are 21 T cell receptor beta chains from one sample sequenced in a study of spatial heterogeneity in lung cancer. Regarding time point: sample taken at primary tumor resection. MiXCR, applied by TCRdb to the 5' RACE reads, yields one record per CDR3 protein. The sample includes roughly 40,000 distinct CDR3 sequences, under 7.5% of them seen just once. This sample comprised PBMCs, obtained at surgery. The origin of the receptors is a female donor with early-stage non-small cell lung cancer.

In its sample, this clonotype was seen many times. This chain joins TRBV7-2 and TRBJ2-3; D is ambiguous. This CDR3 spans 14 amino acids. Germline loops: CDR1 SGHTA, CDR2 FQGNSA. Trimming stripped 2 bases from V and 12 bases from J, with 18 bases between. CDR3 bases: TGTGCCAGCAGCTTAAGCACTACCCGAACCTCTCAGTATTTT. It is translated as CASSLSTTRTSQYF.

This clonotype has at least ten counts. J is TRBJ2-7 and V is TRBV6-5, with D unclear. CDR1 MNHEY and CDR2 SVGAGI come from the germline V gene. V was clipped by 6 bases and J by 1 base, with 13 bases between them. CDR3 length: 14 amino acids. The CDR3 sequence: CASSPDRGSYEQYF. The CDR3 DNA sequence: TGTGCCAGCAGCCCGGACCGCGGATCCTACGAGCAGTACTTC.

Ten or more counts support this clonotype. The chain is built from TRBV19 and TRBJ2-3; 13 bases are a match to TRBD2. The CDR3 extends over 17 amino acids. The trim removed 5 bases at V and 6 bases at J, leaving 11 bases unmatched. Looked up from germline, CDR1 is LNHDA and CDR2 is SQIVND (reference sequence). CDR3 DNA sequence: TGTGCCAGTAGTGCCCGGCGACTAGCGGGGGGCCCCGATACGCAGTATTTT. It yields the protein CASSARRLAGGPDTQYF.

The chain joins TRBV11-2 to TRBJ1-6; 7 nucleotides line up with TRBD1. Germline trimming cut 5 bases from V and 4 bases from J; bases unmatched to any gene: 8. Germline V gives CDR1 SGHAT, CDR2 FQNNGV. The CDR3 runs to 16 residues. CDR3 in amino acids: CASSIKGTAYNSPLHF. CDR3 DNA sequence: TGTGCCAGCAGCATCAAAGGGACAGCATATAATTCACCCCTCCACTTT.

This clonotype was counted at least ten times. The rearrangement uses TRBV4-1 and TRBJ2-1; D is possibly TRBD1 (6 bases). Between the trimmed V and J ends, which lost 2 bases and 12 bases, there was a span of 17 bases. CDR1 MGHRA and CDR2 YSYEKL come from the germline V gene. The CDR3 covers 14 residues. CDR3 nucleotide sequence: TGCGCCAGCAGCCAAATTGGACAGATCCTGGGGCAGTTCTTC. It translates to CASSQIGQILGQFF.

Ten or more counts support this clonotype. V is TRBV3-1 and J is TRBJ1-5; 9 bases align to TRBD1. In germline, CDR1 is LGHDT, CDR2 YNNKEL (reference sequence). This CDR3 is built from 15 residues. The V gene end was trimmed by 4 bases and the J gene end by 6 bases; junction bases not matched to a gene: 7. CDR3 in amino acids: CASSRGQGGRQPQHF. Here the CDR3 DNA reads TGTGCCAGCAGCCGGGGACAGGGCGGGCGTCAGCCCCAGCATTTT.

This sequence joins TRBV6-5 and TRBJ2-7; 11 bases match TRBD2. Germline V lookup: CDR1 MNHEY, CDR2 SVGAGI. CDR3 length: 15 amino acids. The ends lost 7 bases at V and 3 bases at J; junction bases unmatched: 8. The CDR3 sequence is CASNLAGGTHYEQYF. The CDR3 nucleotides read TGTGCCAGCAACCTAGCGGGGGGCACCCACTACGAGCAGTACTTC.

This clonotype was recorded many times. This chain links TRBV12-3 or TRBV12-4 with TRBJ1-4; TRBD1 might be the D (5 bases). There are 12 residues in the CDR3. Trimming left V 4 bases short and J 10 bases short, with 10 bases between. For the CDR3, the DNA is TGTGCCAGCAGTTACAGGTCCCGAAAACTGTTTTTT. Its translation is CASSYRSRKLFF.

This clonotype was observed a few times. The chain recombines TRBV4-1 with TRBJ1-5; D remains unclear. This CDR3 comprises 14 residues. The V end was cut by 5 bases, the J end by 4 bases, with 12 bases between. Per the germline V gene, CDR1 is MGHRA and CDR2 is YSYEKL. The CDR3 region is CASSYLGRNQPQHF. The CDR3 region has the DNA TGCGCCAGCAGCTACCTTGGACGAAATCAGCCCCAGCATTTT.

The table lists this clonotype with a few counts. This chain uses TRBV28 with TRBJ1-2; no clear D. Germline CDR1 reads MDHEN; CDR2 reads SYDVKM. The CDR3 contains 13 residues. V lost 6 bases to trimming and J lost 4 bases, with 12 bases between them. The CDR3 reads CASSYKGSYGYTF. The CDR3 DNA is TGTGCCAGCAGCTATAAAGGGTCCTATGGCTACACCTTC.

This clonotype was observed a few times. The chain joins TRBV7-9 to TRBJ2-1; D not certain. The CDR3 extends over 12 amino acids. V lost 5 bases, J lost 9 bases, and 11 bases lay in between. The germline CDR1 and CDR2 sequences are SEHNR and FQNEAQ (reference sequence). In DNA, the CDR3 is TGTGCCAGCAGCCTGGATGTGAGTGAGCAGTTCTTC. Amino acid sequence: CASSLDVSEQFF.

This clonotype was counted a few times. The chain has TRBV3-1 and TRBJ1-1; 9 bases line up with TRBD1. Germline V gene lookup returns CDR1 LGHDT and CDR2 YNNKEL (reference sequence). The CDR3 runs 13 residues. Trimming cost V 3 bases and J 6 bases; bases outside gene matches: 2. The CDR3 DNA is TGTGCCAGCAGCCAGGGACAGGGAGCTGAAGCTTTCTTT. It is translated as CASSQGQGAEAFF.

This clonotype was detected many times. This chain links TRBV27 with TRBJ1-2, with a tentative D call TRBD1 (5 bases). The V gene's germline CDR1 is MNHEY and CDR2 SMNVEV (reference sequence). This CDR3 has 17 amino acids. Trimming took 2 bases from V and 3 from J, leaving 19 bases between them. CDR3 loop: CASSLVFVRGYDYGYTF. The CDR3 nucleotides read TGTGCCAGCAGTTTAGTCTTTGTGAGGGGCTATGACTATGGCTACACCTTC.

By proportion, this clonotype is medium-sized (0.01 to 0.1%). This chain uses TRBV19 with TRBJ1-5; D unclear. CDR1 LNHDA and CDR2 SQIVND come from the germline V gene (reference sequence). Trimming stripped 1 base from V and 4 bases from J, with 11 bases between. CDR3 length equals 15 residues. The CDR3 region is CASSIGRRGNQPQHF. CDR3 bases: TGTGCCAGTAGTATAGGACGGCGAGGGAATCAGCCCCAGCATTTT.

This clonotype has more than one count but fewer than ten. CDR3 DNA sequence: TGTGCCAGCAGCTTCTTCTCGGCCCCCGGGACTGTCGGCGAGCAGTACTTC. Translating it yields CASSFFSAPGTVGEQYF. The rearrangement links TRBV13 to TRBJ2-7, with D tentatively TRBD2 (6 bases). Looked up from germline, CDR1 is PRHDT and CDR2 is FYEKMQ (reference sequence). This CDR3 contains 17 residues. V was trimmed by 3 bases and J by 6 bases, leaving 24 bases between them.

This clonotype was found many times. This chain uses TRBV29-1 with TRBJ1-1; 8 bases are a match to TRBD1. With V trimmed by 4 bases and J by 4 bases, 8 bases remained unmatched. This CDR3 is 14 amino acids long. The germline V gene encodes CDR1 SQVTM and CDR2 ANQGSEA. CDR3 amino acids: CSVVTQGARTEAFF. CDR3 nucleotide sequence: TGCAGCGTTGTAACTCAGGGGGCCCGCACTGAAGCTTTCTTT.

The chain joins TRBV5-6 to TRBJ2-1; D not certain. V lost 3 bases and J lost 6, with 7 bases in between. The length of the CDR3 is 12 residues. Germline V gene sequence: CDR1 SGHDT, CDR2 YYEEEE. CDR3 residues: CASSSSTNEQFF. The CDR3 DNA follows: TGTGCCAGCAGCTCGAGCACCAATGAGCAGTTCTTC.

There are many counts of this clonotype. The V call is TRBV5-1, the J call TRBJ1-4; 7 positions match TRBD1. Germline trimming cut 4 bases from V and 3 bases from J; bases unmatched to any gene: 9. This CDR3 spans 16 amino acids. Germline V gene sequence: CDR1 SGHRS, CDR2 YFSETQ. The CDR3, as DNA: TGCGCCAGCAGCACGAGTACCGGGACAGCTAATGAAAAACTGTTTTTT. It is translated as CASSTSTGTANEKLFF.

This clonotype appeared a few times. This chain connects TRBV10-2 to TRBJ1-3; 7 bases fit TRBD1. Germline trimming cut 6 bases from V and 3 bases from J; bases unmatched to any gene: 5. Germline V gene sequence: CDR1 WSHSY, CDR2 SAAADI. The CDR3 extends over 14 amino acids. CDR3 residues: CASRQGLGGNTIYF. CDR3 in DNA: TGCGCCAGCAGACAGGGGTTAGGTGGAAACACCATATATTTT.

This clonotype was picked up many times. The rearrangement joins TRBV3-1 to TRBJ2-3, with 8 bases that match TRBD2. V dropped 0 bases and J dropped 2; count of bases not matched to a gene: 4. The CDR3 is 16 residues long. The germline V gene encodes CDR1 LGHDT and CDR2 YNNKEL (reference sequence). This CDR3 reads CASSQEFSGATDTQYF. The CDR3 region has the DNA TGTGCCAGCAGCCAAGAGTTTAGCGGGGCCACAGATACGCAGTATTTT.

This clonotype has at least ten counts. The V gene is TRBV4-1, the J gene TRBJ1-6; D gene ambiguous. Germline V gene sequence: CDR1 MGHRA, CDR2 YSYEKL. The CDR3 runs 16 residues. Between the trimmed V and J ends, which lost 0 bases and 0 bases, there was a span of 6 bases. The chain's CDR3 is CASSQESNSYNSPLHF. The CDR3 region has the DNA TGCGCCAGCAGCCAAGAATCCAACTCCTATAATTCACCCCTCCACTTT.